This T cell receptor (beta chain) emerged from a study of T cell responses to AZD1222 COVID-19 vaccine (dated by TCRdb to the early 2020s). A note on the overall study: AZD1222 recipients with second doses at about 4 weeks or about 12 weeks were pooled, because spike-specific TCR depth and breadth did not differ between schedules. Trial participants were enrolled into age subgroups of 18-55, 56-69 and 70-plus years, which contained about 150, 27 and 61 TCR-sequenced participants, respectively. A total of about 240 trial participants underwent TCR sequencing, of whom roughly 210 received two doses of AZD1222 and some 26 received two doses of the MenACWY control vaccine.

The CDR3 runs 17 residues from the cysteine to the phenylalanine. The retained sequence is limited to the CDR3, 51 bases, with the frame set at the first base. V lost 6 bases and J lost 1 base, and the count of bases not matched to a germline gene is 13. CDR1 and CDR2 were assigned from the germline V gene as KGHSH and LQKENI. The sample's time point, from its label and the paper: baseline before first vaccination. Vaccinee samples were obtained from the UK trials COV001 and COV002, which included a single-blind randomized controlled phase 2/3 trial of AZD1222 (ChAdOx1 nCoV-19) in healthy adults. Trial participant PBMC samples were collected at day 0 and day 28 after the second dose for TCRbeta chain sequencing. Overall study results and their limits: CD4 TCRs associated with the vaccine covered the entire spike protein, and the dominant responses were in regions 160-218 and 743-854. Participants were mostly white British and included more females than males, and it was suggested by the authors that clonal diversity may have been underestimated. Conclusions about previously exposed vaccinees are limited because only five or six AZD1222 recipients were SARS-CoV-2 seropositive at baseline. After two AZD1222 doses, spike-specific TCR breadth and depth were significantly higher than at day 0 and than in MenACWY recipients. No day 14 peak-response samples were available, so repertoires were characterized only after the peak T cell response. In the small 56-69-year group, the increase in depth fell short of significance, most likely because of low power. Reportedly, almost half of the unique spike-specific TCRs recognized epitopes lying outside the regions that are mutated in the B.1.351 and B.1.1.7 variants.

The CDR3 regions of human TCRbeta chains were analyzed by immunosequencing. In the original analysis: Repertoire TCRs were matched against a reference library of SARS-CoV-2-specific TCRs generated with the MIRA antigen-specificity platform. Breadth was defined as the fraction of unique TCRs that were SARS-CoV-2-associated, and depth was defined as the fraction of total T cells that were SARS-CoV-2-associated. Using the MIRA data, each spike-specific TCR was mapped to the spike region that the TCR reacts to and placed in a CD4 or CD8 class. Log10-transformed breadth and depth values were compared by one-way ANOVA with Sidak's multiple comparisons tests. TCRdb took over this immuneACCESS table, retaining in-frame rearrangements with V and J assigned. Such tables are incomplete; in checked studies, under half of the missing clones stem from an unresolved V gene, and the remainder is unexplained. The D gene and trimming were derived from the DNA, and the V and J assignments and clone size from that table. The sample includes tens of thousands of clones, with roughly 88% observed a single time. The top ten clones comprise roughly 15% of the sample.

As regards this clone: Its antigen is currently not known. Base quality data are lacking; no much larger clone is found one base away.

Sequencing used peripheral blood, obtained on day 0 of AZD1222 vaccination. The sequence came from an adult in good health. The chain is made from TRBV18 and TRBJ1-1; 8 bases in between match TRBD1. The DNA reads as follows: TGTGCCAGCTCCCCAGGGGGCGAGTGGTGGGCGAACACTGAAGCTTTCTTT. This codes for CASSPGGEWWANTEAFF. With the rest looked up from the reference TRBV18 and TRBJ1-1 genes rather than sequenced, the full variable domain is NAGVMQNPRHLVRRRGQEARLRCSPMKGHSHVYWYRQLPEEGLKFMVYLQKENIIDESGMPKERFSAEFPKEGPSILRIQQVVRGDSAAYFCASSPGGEWWANTEAFFGQGTRLTVV.